Below are 18 T cell receptor beta chains sequenced from a single sample in a study of radiotherapy plus CTLA-4 blockade in lung cancer. Sequencing used immunoSEQ multiplex PCR; TCRdb keeps in-frame clones, though not all of them. The repertoire holds 60,000 or so clones, 75% to 85% seen once, with about 4% in the top ten. The sequencing used peripheral blood, collected from a patient treated with radiotherapy plus ipilimumab. The receptors shown here come from a human donor with non-small cell lung cancer who had a partial response to radiotherapy plus ipilimumab.

This clone turned up a few times. The chain joins TRBV6-5 to TRBJ2-4; TRBD2 matches 12 bases. The CDR3 has 13 residues. Germline CDR1 MNHEY, CDR2 SVGAGI. J gave up 7 bases and V 6 bases, and 1 base lay outside the gene matches. CDR3 coding DNA: TGTGCCAGCAGCGGACTAGCGGGGAACATTCAGTACTTC. Its translation: CASSGLAGNIQYF.

This clone turned up a few times. The DNA of the CDR3 is TGTGCCAGCAGTCCTGGGGGGGAATCGGCTAATGAAAAACTGTTTTTT. This encodes CASSPGGESANEKLFF. The chain carries TRBV28 and TRBJ1-4; weak D call: TRBD1 (5 bases). CDR1 and CDR2 from the germline V gene are MDHEN and SYDVKM. Trimming shortened V by 5 bases and J by 3 bases, and 16 bases separated the two germline ends. The CDR3 is made up of 16 amino acids.

The V and J genes are TRBV15 and TRBJ1-1; D not certain. Germline CDR1 is LNHNV and CDR2 is YYDKDF (reference sequence). The CDR3 loop spans 16 amino acids. V was clipped by 1 base and J by 0 bases, with 12 bases between them. This CDR3 reads CATSRVGTTLNTEAFF. For the CDR3, the DNA is TGTGCCACCAGCAGAGTGGGCACCACATTGAACACTGAAGCTTTCTTT. The whole variable domain, remainder taken from reference TRBV15 and TRBJ1-1, is DAMVIQNPRYQVTQFGKPVTLSCSQTLNHNVMYWYQQKSSQAPKLLFHYYDKDFNNEADTPDNFQSRRPNTSFCFLDIRSPGLGDTAMYLCATSRVGTTLNTEAFFGQGTRLTVV.

In its sample, this clone was seen once. Written as DNA, the CDR3 is TGTGCCAGCAGCCCACAGGGGGAAGAGACCCAGTACTTC. It specifies CASSPQGEETQYF. This chain joins TRBV11-3 and TRBJ2-5; 8 bases are shared with TRBD1. Germline V gene data show CDR1 as SGHNT and CDR2 as YENEEA. V gave up 5 bases and J gave up 3 bases; unmatched junction bases: 2. The CDR3 sequence is 13 residues long. Looking up the rest from reference TRBV11-3 and TRBJ2-5 gives the full variable domain: EAGVVQSPRYKIIEKKQPVAFWCNPISGHNTLYWYLQNLGQGPELLIRYENEEAVDDSQLPKDRFSAERLKGVDSTLKIQPAELGDSAVYLCASSPQGEETQYFGPGTRLLVL.

The chain links TRBV10-3 to TRBJ2-3, with 12 positions matching TRBD2. Germline lookup yields CDR1 ENHRY and CDR2 SYGVKD. V gave up 8 bases and J gave up 4 bases; unmatched junction bases: 16. The CDR3 runs 18 residues. The CDR3: CAIAPMTILAGGSDTQYF. CDR3 DNA sequence: TGTGCCATCGCCCCAATGACGATACTAGCGGGGGGTTCAGATACGCAGTATTTT.

The chain has TRBV11-2 and TRBJ2-7, with TRBD2 identical over 9 bases. The V and J ends lost 7 bases and 2 bases, in that order; junction bases with no gene match: 9. The CDR3 covers 15 residues. Germline loops: CDR1 SGHAT, CDR2 FQNNGV. The CDR3 loop reads CASTQGAGGTYEQYF. CDR3 nucleotide sequence: TGTGCCAGCACCCAAGGGGCGGGGGGGACCTACGAGCAGTACTTC.

The rearrangement uses TRBV11-2 and TRBJ2-1, with D tentatively TRBD1 (6 bases). The CDR3 sequence is 13 residues long. Per the germline V gene, CDR1 is SGHAT and CDR2 is FQNNGV. Trimming left V 2 bases short and J 9 bases short, with 11 bases between. CDR3 in DNA: TGTGCCAGCAGCTTATATCAGGGGCCTGAGCAGTTCTTC. It translates to CASSLYQGPEQFF.

The chain combines TRBV5-1 with TRBJ1-1, with 9 bases matching TRBD1. CDR1 and CDR2 from the germline V gene are SGHRS and YFSETQ. V shed 0 bases, J shed 6 bases, and the junction held 6 bases outside the gene matches. This CDR3 region has 15 residues. This CDR3 reads CASSLVGTGWSEAFF. The CDR3 region has the DNA TGCGCCAGCAGCTTGGTCGGGACAGGGTGGTCTGAAGCTTTCTTT. Supplemented by reference TRBV5-1 and TRBJ1-1, the full variable domain reads KAGVTQTPRYLIKTRGQQVTLSCSPISGHRSVSWYQQTPGQGLQFLFEYFSETQRNKGNFPGRFSGRQFSNSRSEMNVSTLELGDSALYLCASSLVGTGWSEAFFGQGTRLTVV.

This chain joins TRBV6-5 and TRBJ2-7; 7 nucleotides agree with TRBD1. Germline V gives CDR1 MNHEY, CDR2 SVGAGI. This CDR3 is 15 amino acids long. The V gene end was trimmed by 0 bases and the J gene end by 4 bases; junction bases not matched to a gene: 6. The CDR3 protein is CASSYSKQGPYEQYF. CDR3 nucleotide sequence: TGTGCCAGCAGTTACTCGAAACAGGGGCCATACGAGCAGTACTTC.

The chain recombines TRBV18 with TRBJ2-4; 9 positions agree with TRBD1. Germline trimming cut 5 bases from V and 3 bases from J; bases unmatched to any gene: 8. Germline lookup yields CDR1 KGHSH and CDR2 LQKENI. This CDR3 is built from 16 residues. CDR3 DNA sequence: TGTGCCAGCTCAACAACAGGGGGCGCAGGCAAAAACATTCAGTACTTC. This codes for CASSTTGGAGKNIQYF.

V is TRBV7-2 and J is TRBJ2-5; D unclear. The CDR3 has 13 amino acids. V gave up 1 base and J gave up 5 bases, with 8 bases separating them. CDR1 is SGHTA and CDR2 is FQGNSA in the germline V gene. The CDR3 nucleotides read TGTGCCAGCAGCTTAGAGTACAGTGAGACCCAGTACTTC. Its translation: CASSLEYSETQYF.

The chain has TRBV19 and TRBJ2-1, with TRBD1 matching over 9 bases. Germline V gene lookup returns CDR1 LNHDA and CDR2 SQIVND (reference sequence). The CDR3 covers 15 residues. The V and J ends lost 3 bases and 4 bases, in that order; junction bases with no gene match: 4. CDR3 region: CASSINRGLYNEQFF. The CDR3 nucleotides read TGTGCCAGTAGTATTAACAGGGGGCTGTACAATGAGCAGTTCTTC.

A few counts support this clone. The chain recombines TRBV12-5 with TRBJ2-7, with TRBD2 as a possible D gene (6 bases). Trimming stripped 1 base from V and 0 bases from J, with 10 bases between. The CDR3 has 15 amino acids. CDR1 and CDR2 (germline): LGHNT, FRNRAP. DNA for the CDR3: TGTGCTAGTGGTTTGGCCCCGGGAGTCTCCTACGAGCAGTACTTC. Protein product: CASGLAPGVSYEQYF.

The rearrangement links TRBV28 to TRBJ1-6, with a weak D call TRBD1 (6 bases). The CDR3 totals 18 residues. V lost 5 bases to trimming and J lost 0 bases, with 17 bases between them. Germline V gene data show CDR1 as MDHEN and CDR2 as SYDVKM. CDR3 in amino acids: CASSISTGLGSYNSPLHF. CDR3 sequence (DNA): TGTGCCAGCAGTATCTCTACAGGGTTAGGCTCCTATAATTCACCCCTCCACTTT.

This clone was observed a handful of times. The final CDR3 position lacks the conserved phenylalanine or tryptophan, pointing to a likely read error. The DNA is left out, because the CDR3 cannot be placed on it with certainty; the CDR3 is given as TCRdb lists it. V is TRBV6-6 and J is TRBJ1-1; the table calls TRBD1, which could not be checked here. Germline-derived CDR1 and CDR2 are MNHNY and SVGAGI (reference sequence). The CDR3 is 9 amino acids long, termini counted. CDR3 region: CASSIPGQG.

The chain recombines TRBV9 with TRBJ1-3, with 9 nucleotides matching TRBD1. Germline V lookup: CDR1 SGDLS, CDR2 YYNGEE. The CDR3 consists of 15 residues. V trimming: 3 bases; J trimming: 0 bases; junction bases outside the gene matches: 1. The CDR3 sequence: CASSADRGSGNTIYF. The CDR3 bases are TGTGCCAGCAGCGCGGACAGGGGCTCTGGAAACACCATATATTTT.

The V gene is TRBV11-3, the J gene TRBJ1-5; tentative D call: TRBD1 (6 bases). Germline values: CDR1 SGHNT, CDR2 YENEEA. The CDR3 spans 16 residues. The germline V and J ends were trimmed by 0 bases and 0 bases, with 9 bases remaining between them. The CDR3 sequence is CASSLDRTDSNQPQHF. In DNA form, the CDR3 reads TGTGCCAGCAGCTTAGACAGGACAGATAGCAATCAGCCCCAGCATTTT.

The chain is built from TRBV5-1 and TRBJ2-5; D is undetermined. The CDR3 totals 15 residues. CDR1 and CDR2 (germline): SGHRS, YFSETQ. V lost 0 bases, J lost 1 base, and 10 bases lay in between. DNA of the CDR3: TGCGCCAGCAGCTTGGAGTCGGGTCCCCAAGAGACCCAGTACTTC. It translates to CASSLESGPQETQYF.